This T cell receptor (beta chain) was documented in a study of T-cell memory formation after mild COVID-19. Study as a whole: Each donor largely had its own TCR clusters.

The CDR3 totals 12 residues. Trimming pared 4 bases from V and 5 bases from J, leaving 5 bases between. CDR1 and CDR2 from the germline V gene are KGHDR and SFDVKD. Points on this clonotype: No antigen is known for it.

General study results and limits: Cross-reactive memory apparently joined, as some responding clones appeared in pre-infection memory. The SARS-CoV-2 specificity of second-wave clones reaching peak at day 37 remained unverified. The study found contracting CD4+ clones mainly in CM and EM and contracting CD8+ clones in EMRA.

TCRdb called the 5' RACE reads again in MiXCR, with one record for every CDR3 protein. The sample carries about 560,000 distinct CDR3 sequences, roughly 20% recorded once. The TCR comes from an adult woman who had mild COVID-19 (a few samples of this study predate the infection). Cell type and time point are not known. Sequencing was done on a sample of PBMCs or a T cell subset sorted from them (not recorded which). The chain couples TRBV24-1 to TRBJ1-5; no firm D call. CDR3 amino acids: CATSDPDQPQHF. The CDR3, as DNA: TGTGCCACCAGTGACCCCGATCAGCCCCAGCATTTT.